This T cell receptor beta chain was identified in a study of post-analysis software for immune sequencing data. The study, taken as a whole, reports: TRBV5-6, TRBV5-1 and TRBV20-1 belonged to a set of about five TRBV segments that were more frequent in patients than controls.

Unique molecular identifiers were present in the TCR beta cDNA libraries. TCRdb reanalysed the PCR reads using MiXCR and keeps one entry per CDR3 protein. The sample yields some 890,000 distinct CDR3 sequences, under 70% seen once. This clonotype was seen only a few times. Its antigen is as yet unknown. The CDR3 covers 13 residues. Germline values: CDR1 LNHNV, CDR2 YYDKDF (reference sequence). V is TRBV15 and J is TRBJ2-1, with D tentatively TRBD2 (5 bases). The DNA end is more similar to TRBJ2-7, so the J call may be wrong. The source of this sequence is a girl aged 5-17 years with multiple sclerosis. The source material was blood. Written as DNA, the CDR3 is TGTGCCACCAGCGGCCACGGGGTCTACGAGCAGTACTTC. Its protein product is CATSGHGVYEQYF.